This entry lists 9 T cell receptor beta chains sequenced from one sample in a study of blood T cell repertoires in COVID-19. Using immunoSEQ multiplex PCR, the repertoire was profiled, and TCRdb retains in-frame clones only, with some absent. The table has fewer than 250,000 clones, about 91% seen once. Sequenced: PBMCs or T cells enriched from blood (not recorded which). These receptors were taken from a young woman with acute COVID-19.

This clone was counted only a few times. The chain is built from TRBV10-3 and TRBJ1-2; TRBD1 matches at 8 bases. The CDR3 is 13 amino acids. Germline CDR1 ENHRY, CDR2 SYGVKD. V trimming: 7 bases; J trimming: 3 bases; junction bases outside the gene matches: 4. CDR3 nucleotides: TGTGCCATCAAAGAGACAGGGGACTATGGCTACACCTTC. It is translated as CAIKETGDYGYTF.

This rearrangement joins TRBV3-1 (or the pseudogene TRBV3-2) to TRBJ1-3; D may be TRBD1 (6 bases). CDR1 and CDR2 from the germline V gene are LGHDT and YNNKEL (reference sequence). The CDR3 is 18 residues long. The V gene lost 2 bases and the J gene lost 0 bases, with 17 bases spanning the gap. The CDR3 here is CASSQPEVGGLSGNTIYF. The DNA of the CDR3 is TGTGCCAGCAGCCAACCGGAAGTGGGGGGGCTCTCTGGAAACACCATATATTTT.

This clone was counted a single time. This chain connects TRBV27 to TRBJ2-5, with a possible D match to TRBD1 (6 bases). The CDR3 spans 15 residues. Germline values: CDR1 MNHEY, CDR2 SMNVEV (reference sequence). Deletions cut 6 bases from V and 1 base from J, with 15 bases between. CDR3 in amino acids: CASRSALTGQETQYF. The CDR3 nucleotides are TGTGCCAGCAGAAGTGCTCTGACAGGCCAAGAGACCCAGTACTTC.

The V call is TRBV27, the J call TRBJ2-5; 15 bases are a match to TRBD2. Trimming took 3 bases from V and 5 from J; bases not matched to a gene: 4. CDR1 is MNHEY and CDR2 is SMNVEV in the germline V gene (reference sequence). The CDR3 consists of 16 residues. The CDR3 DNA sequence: TGTGCCAGCAGTTTTGGACTAGCGGGGGGGCCGGAGACCCAGTACTTC. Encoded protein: CASSFGLAGGPETQYF.

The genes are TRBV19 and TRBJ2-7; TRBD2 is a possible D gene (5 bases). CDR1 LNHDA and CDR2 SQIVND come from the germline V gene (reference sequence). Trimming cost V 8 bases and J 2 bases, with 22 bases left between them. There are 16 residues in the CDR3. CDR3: CASRPKGLPDPYEQYF. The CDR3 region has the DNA TGTGCCAGTCGCCCAAAAGGACTCCCCGACCCCTACGAGCAGTACTTC. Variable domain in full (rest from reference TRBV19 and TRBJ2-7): DGGITQSPKYLFRKEGQNVTLSCEQNLNHDAMYWYRQDPGQGLRLIYYSQIVNDFQKGDIAEGYSVSREKKESFPLTVTSAQKNPTAFYLCASRPKGLPDPYEQYFGPGTRLTVT.

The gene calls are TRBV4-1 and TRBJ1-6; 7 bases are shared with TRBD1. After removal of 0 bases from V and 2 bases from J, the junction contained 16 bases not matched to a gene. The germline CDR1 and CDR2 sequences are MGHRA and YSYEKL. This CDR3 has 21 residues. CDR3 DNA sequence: TGCGCCAGCAGCCAAGATCCCCACCGGACAGGAGGTAGTACCTATAATTCACCCCTCCACTTT. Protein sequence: CASSQDPHRTGGSTYNSPLHF.

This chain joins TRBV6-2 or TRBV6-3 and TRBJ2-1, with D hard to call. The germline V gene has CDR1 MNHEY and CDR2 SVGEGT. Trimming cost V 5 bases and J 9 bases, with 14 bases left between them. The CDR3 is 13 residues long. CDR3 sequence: CASSTTAGGEQFF. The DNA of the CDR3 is TGTGCCAGCAGTACGACTGCCGGCGGTGAGCAGTTCTTC.

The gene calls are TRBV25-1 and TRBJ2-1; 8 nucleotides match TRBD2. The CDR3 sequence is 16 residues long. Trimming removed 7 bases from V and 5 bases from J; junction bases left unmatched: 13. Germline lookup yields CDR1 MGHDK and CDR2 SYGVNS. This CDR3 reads CASTSWGGLENNEQFF. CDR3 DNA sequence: TGTGCCAGCACCTCCTGGGGGGGACTAGAGAACAATGAGCAGTTCTTC.

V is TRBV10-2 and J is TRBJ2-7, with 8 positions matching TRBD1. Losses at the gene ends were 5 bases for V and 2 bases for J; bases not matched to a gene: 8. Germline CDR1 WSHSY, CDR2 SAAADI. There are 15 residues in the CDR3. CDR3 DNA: TGCGCCAGCAGTCAAATGGGACAGGCCCCCTACGAGCAGTACTTC. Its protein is CASSQMGQAPYEQYF.